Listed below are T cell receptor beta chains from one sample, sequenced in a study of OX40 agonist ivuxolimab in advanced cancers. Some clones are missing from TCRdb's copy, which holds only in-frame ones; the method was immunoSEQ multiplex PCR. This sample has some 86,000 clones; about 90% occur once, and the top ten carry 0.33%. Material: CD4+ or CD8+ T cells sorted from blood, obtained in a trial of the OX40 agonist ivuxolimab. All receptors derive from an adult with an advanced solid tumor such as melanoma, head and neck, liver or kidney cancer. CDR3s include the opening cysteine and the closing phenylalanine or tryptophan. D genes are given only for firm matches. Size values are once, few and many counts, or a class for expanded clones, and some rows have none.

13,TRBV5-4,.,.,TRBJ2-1,TGTGCCAGCAGCTTGGGTTCGGTCAGGCTCTGGTTCTTC,CASSLGSVRLWFF
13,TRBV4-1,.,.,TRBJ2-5,TGCGCCAGCAGCCTCGGACTACTAGAGACCCAGTACTTC,CASSLGLLETQYF
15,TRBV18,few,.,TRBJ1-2,TGTGCCAGCTCACCACCAGGGACGACGGCCTATGGCTACACCTTC,CASSPPGTTAYGYTF
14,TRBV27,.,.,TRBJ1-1,TGTGCCAGCAGTTTAGGCGGTCCAGCAGCTGAAGCTTTCTTT,CASSLGGPAAEAFF
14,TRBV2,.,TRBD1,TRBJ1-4,TGTGCCAGCAAAGACAGGGGTGGGGAAGAAAAACTGTTTTTT,CASKDRGGEEKLFF
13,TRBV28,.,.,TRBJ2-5,TGTGCCAGCAGTTTCCCGGCGTTAGAGACCCAGTACTTC,CASSFPALETQYF
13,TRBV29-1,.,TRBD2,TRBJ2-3,TGCAGCGCTAGCGGGGGGTGGACAGATACGCAGTATTTT,CSASGGWTDTQYF
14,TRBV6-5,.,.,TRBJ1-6,TGTGCCAGCAGCTCGCACCGACAGAATTCACCCCTCCACTTT,CASSSHRQNSPLHF
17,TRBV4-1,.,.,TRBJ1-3,TGCGCCAGCAGCCACCCACCTTCAGGTTTTTCTGGAAACACCATATATTTT,CASSHPPSGFSGNTIYF
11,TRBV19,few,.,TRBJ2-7,TGTGCCAGTAGTGCCCGCTACGAGCAGTACTTC,CASSARYEQYF